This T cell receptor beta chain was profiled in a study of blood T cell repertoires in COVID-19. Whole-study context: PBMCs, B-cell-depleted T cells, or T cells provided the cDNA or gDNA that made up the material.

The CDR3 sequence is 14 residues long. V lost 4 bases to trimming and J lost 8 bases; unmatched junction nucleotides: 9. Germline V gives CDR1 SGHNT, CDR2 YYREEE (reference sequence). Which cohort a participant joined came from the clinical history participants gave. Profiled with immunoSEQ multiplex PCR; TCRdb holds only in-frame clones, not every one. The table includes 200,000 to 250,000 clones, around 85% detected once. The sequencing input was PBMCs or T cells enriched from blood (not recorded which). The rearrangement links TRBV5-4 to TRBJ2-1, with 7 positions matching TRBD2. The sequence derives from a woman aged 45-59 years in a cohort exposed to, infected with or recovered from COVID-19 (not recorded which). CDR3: CASSTLAADDEQFF. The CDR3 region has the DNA TGTGCCAGCAGCACCCTAGCGGCGGACGATGAGCAGTTCTTC.